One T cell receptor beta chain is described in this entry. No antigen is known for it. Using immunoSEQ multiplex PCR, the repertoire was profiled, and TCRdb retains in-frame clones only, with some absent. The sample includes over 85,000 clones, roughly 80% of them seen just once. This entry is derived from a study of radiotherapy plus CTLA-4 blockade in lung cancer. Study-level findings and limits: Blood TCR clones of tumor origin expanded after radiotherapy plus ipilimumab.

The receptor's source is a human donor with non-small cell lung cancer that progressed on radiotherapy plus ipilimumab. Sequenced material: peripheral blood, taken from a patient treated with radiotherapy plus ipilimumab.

The CDR3 coding sequence is TGCGCCAGCAGCCAAGTGGGCGGGACCACAGATACGCAGTATTTT. As protein: CASSQVGGTTDTQYF. The chain is built from TRBV4-1 and TRBJ2-3; possible D gene TRBD2, 6 bases. This CDR3 region has 15 residues. V was pared by 1 base and J by 2 bases, with 10 bases between. Germline CDR1 MGHRA, CDR2 YSYEKL.